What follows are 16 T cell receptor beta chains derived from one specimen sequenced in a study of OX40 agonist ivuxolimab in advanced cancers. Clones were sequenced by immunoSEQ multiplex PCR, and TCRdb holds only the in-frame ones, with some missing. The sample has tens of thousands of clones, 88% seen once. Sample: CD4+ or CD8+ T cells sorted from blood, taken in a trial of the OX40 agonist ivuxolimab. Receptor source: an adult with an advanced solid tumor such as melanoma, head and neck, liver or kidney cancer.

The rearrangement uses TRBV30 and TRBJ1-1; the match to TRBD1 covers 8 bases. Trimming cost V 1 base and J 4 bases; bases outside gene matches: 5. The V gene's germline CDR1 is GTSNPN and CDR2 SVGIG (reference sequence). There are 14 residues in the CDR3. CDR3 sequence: CAWSGTGRRTEAFF. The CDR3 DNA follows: TGTGCCTGGAGTGGGACAGGGAGGCGCACTGAAGCTTTCTTT.

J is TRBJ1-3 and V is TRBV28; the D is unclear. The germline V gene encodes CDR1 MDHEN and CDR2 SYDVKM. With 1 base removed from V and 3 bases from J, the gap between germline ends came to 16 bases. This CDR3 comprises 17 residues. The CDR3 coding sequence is TGTGCCAGCAGTTTATTTCGCCGAGATGCAGGTGGAAACACCATATATTTT. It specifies CASSLFRRDAGGNTIYF.

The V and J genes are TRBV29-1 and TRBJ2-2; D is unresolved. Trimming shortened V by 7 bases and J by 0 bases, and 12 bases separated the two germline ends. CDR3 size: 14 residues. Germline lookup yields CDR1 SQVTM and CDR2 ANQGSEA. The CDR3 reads CSARSGTNTGELFF. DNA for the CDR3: TGCAGCGCCCGGTCCGGAACGAACACCGGGGAGCTGTTTTTT.

CDR3 DNA: TGTGCCAGCAGCCAAAGCCTAGCGGGCTACAATGAGCAGTTCTTC. Translation gives CASSQSLAGYNEQFF. The rearrangement uses TRBV14 and TRBJ2-1; 8 bases agree with TRBD2. CDR3 length: 15 residues. Per germline, CDR1 SGHDN and CDR2 FVKESK. V lost 2 bases to trimming and J lost 3 bases; unmatched junction nucleotides: 3.

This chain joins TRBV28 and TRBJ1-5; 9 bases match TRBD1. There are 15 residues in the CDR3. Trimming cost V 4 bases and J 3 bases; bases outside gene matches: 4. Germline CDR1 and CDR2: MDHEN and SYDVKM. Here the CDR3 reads CASSWGTGYNQPQHF. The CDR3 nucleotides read TGTGCCAGCAGTTGGGGGACAGGGTACAATCAGCCCCAGCATTTT.

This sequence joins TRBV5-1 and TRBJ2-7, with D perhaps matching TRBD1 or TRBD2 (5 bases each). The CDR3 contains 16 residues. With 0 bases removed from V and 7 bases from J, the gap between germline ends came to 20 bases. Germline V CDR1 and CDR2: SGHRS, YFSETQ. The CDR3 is CASSLDPGTPSGEQYF. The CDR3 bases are TGCGCCAGCAGCTTGGACCCCGGGACCCCGTCAGGGGAGCAGTACTTC.

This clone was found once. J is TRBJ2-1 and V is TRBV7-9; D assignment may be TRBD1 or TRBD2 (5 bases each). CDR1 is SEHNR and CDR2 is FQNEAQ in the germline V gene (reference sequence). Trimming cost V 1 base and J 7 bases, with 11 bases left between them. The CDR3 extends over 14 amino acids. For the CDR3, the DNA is TGTGCCAGCAGCTTAGAAGGGACCGATAATGAGCAGTTCTTC. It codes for CASSLEGTDNEQFF.

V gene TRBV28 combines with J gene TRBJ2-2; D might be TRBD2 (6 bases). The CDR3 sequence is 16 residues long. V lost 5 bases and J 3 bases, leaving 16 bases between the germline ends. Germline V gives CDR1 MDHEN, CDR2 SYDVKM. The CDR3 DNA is TGTGCCAGCAGTCCACCGGGAGTAGGCGACACCGGGGAGCTGTTTTTT. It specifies CASSPPGVGDTGELFF.

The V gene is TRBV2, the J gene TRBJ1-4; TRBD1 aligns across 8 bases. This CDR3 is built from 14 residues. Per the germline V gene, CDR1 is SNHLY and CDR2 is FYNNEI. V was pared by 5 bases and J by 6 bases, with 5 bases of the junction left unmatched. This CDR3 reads CASSSTGAYEKLFF. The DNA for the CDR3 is TGTGCCAGCAGTTCGACAGGGGCCTATGAAAAACTGTTTTTT.

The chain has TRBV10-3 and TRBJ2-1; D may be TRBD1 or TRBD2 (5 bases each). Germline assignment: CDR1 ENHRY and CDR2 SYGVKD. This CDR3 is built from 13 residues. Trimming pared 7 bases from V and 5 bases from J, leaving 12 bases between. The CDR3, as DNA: TGTGCCATCAAGGGGACCACCAACAATGAGCAGTTCTTC. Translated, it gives CAIKGTTNNEQFF.

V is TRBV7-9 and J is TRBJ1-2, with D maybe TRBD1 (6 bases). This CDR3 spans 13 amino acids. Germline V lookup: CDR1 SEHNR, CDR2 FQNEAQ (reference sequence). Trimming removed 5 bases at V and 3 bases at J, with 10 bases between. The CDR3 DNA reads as TGTGCCAGCAGCCCGGACAGTCACTATGGCTACACCTTC. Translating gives CASSPDSHYGYTF.

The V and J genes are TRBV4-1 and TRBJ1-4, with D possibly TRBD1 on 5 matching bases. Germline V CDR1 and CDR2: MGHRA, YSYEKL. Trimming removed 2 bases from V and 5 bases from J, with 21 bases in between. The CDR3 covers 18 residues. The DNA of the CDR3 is TGCGCCAGCAGCCAAATTGGGGCGGTCGGTCGAGGGAATGAAAAACTGTTTTTT. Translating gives CASSQIGAVGRGNEKLFF.

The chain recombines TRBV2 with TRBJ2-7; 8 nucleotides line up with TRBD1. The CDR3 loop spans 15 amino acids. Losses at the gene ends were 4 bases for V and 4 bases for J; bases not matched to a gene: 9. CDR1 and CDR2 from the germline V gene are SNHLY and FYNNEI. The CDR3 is CASSVLGQGSYEQYF. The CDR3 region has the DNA TGTGCCAGCAGTGTATTAGGACAGGGTAGTTACGAGCAGTACTTC.

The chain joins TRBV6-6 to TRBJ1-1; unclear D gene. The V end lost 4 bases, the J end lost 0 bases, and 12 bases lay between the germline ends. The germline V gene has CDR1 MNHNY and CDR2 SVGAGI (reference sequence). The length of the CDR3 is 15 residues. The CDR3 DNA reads TGTGCCAGCAGTTCCTTAAACCTCCTGAACACTGAAGCTTTCTTT. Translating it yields CASSSLNLLNTEAFF.

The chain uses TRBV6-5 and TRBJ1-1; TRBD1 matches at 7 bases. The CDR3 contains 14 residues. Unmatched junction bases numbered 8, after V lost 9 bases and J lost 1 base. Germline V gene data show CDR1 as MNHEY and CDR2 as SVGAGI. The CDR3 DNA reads TGTGCCAGTGAAGACAGGGTAAGGAACACTGAAGCTTTCTTT. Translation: CASEDRVRNTEAFF.

CDR3 nucleotides: TGCGCCAGCAGCCGGCTCGGGACAGGGCCTGAAAAACTGTTTTTT. Protein product: CASSRLGTGPEKLFF. This chain uses TRBV4-1 with TRBJ1-4; 9 nucleotides agree with TRBD1. Germline V gives CDR1 MGHRA, CDR2 YSYEKL. The CDR3 runs to 15 residues. The J segment lost 7 bases and the V segment lost 4 bases, leaving 7 bases of the junction unmatched.